These 30 T cell receptor beta chains share one sample of origin, sequenced in a study of molecular identifiers for immune sequencing clone quantification. TCRdb independently ran MiXCR on the PCR reads; one entry per CDR3 protein. The sample comprises hundreds of thousands of distinct CDR3 sequences, roughly 24% of which are singletons, and around 0.74% rests with the top ten. The sample was naive CD8+ T cells from blood, with Jurkat cell RNA spiked in. Subset here: FACS-sorted CD8+CD4-CCR7+CD45RA+ naive T cells. The receptor source for this set is a human donor in good health. Some libraries in this study had Jurkat cell RNA spiked in.

This clonotype has ten or more counts. This chain uses TRBV5-1 with TRBJ2-7, with a tentative D call TRBD1 (5 bases). There are 14 residues in the CDR3. V was shortened by 0 bases and J by 5 bases, with 12 bases between the two germline ends. Germline CDR1 reads SGHRS; CDR2 reads YFSETQ. CDR3 sequence: CASSLDRLPNEQYF. The CDR3 nucleotides read TGCGCCAGCAGCTTGGACAGGCTACCTAACGAGCAGTACTTC.

Regarding this clonotype: A much more abundant neighbour one base away suggests this may be a read error. The chain uses TRBV4-1 and TRBJ1-2, with unresolved D. This CDR3 is 11 amino acids long. The germline V gene encodes CDR1 MGHRA and CDR2 YSYEKL. The CDR3 DNA sequence: TGCGCCAGCAGCGAAGATCGGGGCTACACCTTC. Translation: CASSEDRGYTF.

This clonotype appeared many times. J is TRBJ1-1 and V is TRBV7-9; a possible D gene is TRBD1 (5 bases). The V gene lost 5 bases and the J gene lost 1 base, with 17 bases spanning the gap. Germline V lookup: CDR1 SEHNR, CDR2 FQNEAQ (reference sequence). The CDR3 totals 16 residues. The CDR3 DNA reads as TGTGCCAGCAGCCCGCAGGCAGGGAGTTCGAACACTGAAGCTTTCTTT. Protein product: CASSPQAGSSNTEAFF.

The sample holds a few counts of this clonotype. This chain joins TRBV7-9 and TRBJ2-7; D gene unclear. This CDR3 is built from 13 residues. The V end was cut by 5 bases, the J end by 1 base, with 9 bases between. CDR1 and CDR2 from the germline V gene are SEHNR and FQNEAQ (reference sequence). The CDR3 bases are TGTGCCAGCAGCGCCTACAGTTCCTACGAGCAGTACTTC. It encodes CASSAYSSYEQYF.

This clonotype showed up many times. The V call is TRBV6-5, the J call TRBJ1-2; D call uncertain. Trimming stripped 2 bases from V and 0 bases from J, with 13 bases between. This CDR3 has 16 residues. The V gene's germline CDR1 is MNHEY and CDR2 SVGAGI. CDR3 bases: TGTGCCAGCAGTTACGGTCTTTCTGCTACTAACTATGGCTACACCTTC. It translates to CASSYGLSATNYGYTF.

As for this clonotype: Given a much more abundant clone one base away, this may be a read error. The CDR3 does not end in the conserved phenylalanine or tryptophan, so this is likely a read error. The chain combines TRBV2 with TRBJ1-2; perhaps TRBD1 as D (6 bases). Looked up from germline, CDR1 is SNHLY and CDR2 is FYNNEI. This CDR3 region has 13 residues. The V end was cut by 8 bases, the J end by 5 bases, with 15 bases between. CDR3 in amino acids: CASGGRGGYGYTL. The CDR3 DNA is TGTGCCAGCGGCGGCAGGGGAGGGTATGGCTACACCCTC.

The chain couples TRBV20-1 to TRBJ1-1, with 7 nucleotides matching TRBD1. The CDR3 has 14 residues. V was clipped by 1 base and J by 2 bases; unmatched bases: 4. The germline CDR1 and CDR2 sequences are DFQATT and SNEGSKA (reference sequence). The CDR3 nucleotides read TGCAGTGCTAGAGCGACAGGGTTAAACACTGAAGCTTTCTTT. Protein sequence: CSARATGLNTEAFF.

Details on this clonotype: A much more abundant neighbour one base away suggests this may be a read error. This chain uses TRBV9 with TRBJ2-2; D unclear. Per germline, CDR1 SGDLS and CDR2 YYNGEE. The CDR3 spans 14 residues. Trimming shortened V by 1 base and J by 6 bases, and 10 bases separated the two germline ends. The CDR3 bases are TGTGCCAGCAGCGTACGCGGTAGCCCCGGGGAGCTGTTTTTT. Its protein is CASSVRGSPGELFF.

Turning to this clonotype: A read error may explain this, as a much larger clone is one base away. The chain carries TRBV2 and TRBJ2-3; 7 nucleotides match TRBD1. CDR3 length: 17 residues. Germline CDR1 and CDR2: SNHLY and FYNNEI. Losses at the gene ends were 4 bases for V and 3 bases for J; bases not matched to a gene: 13. This CDR3 is CASSGSRQGARTDTQYF. The CDR3 DNA reads TGTGCCAGCAGTGGATCCCGACAGGGAGCAAGAACAGATACGCAGTATTTT.

In this sample, this clonotype turned up many times. The rearrangement joins TRBV29-1 to TRBJ2-3; 10 positions agree with TRBD2. Germline CDR1 and CDR2: SQVTM and ANQGSEA. V trimming: 4 bases; J trimming: 3 bases; junction bases outside the gene matches: 7. CDR3 size: 15 residues. For the CDR3, the DNA is TGCAGCGTTGTGGGTAGCGGGAGGTCGACAGATACGCAGTATTTT. Encoded protein: CSVVGSGRSTDTQYF.

This clonotype turned up a few times. The chain couples TRBV6-2 or TRBV6-3 to TRBJ2-3, with D perhaps matching TRBD1 or TRBD2 (5 bases each). The CDR3 is 16 amino acids. Trimming pared 6 bases from V and 2 bases from J, leaving 18 bases between. Germline V gives CDR1 MNHEY, CDR2 SVGEGT. The CDR3 spells CASSSLLGENTDTQYF. In DNA form, the CDR3 reads TGTGCCAGCAGCTCTCTCTTGGGGGAAAACACAGATACGCAGTATTTT.

Turning to this clonotype: One end of the junction is discordant with germline, which a read error may explain. The CDR3 DNA sequence: TGTGCCACCCTAAGTGGTACCACGATAAATACAGGGGAGAACACTGAAACTTTCTTT. Protein: CATLSGTTINTGENTETFF. The chain recombines TRBV2 with TRBJ1-1; 7 bases map to TRBD1. Germline CDR1 is SNHLY and CDR2 is FYNNEI. The CDR3 loop spans 19 amino acids. The whole variable domain, filled in from reference TRBV2 and TRBJ1-1, reads EPEVTQTPSHQVTQMGQEVILRCVPISNHLYFYWYRQILGQKVEFLVSFYNNEISEKSEIFDDQFSVERPDGSNFTLKIRSTKLEDSAMYFCATLSGTTINTGENTETFFGQGTRLTVV.

This clonotype was detected only a few times. The chain employs TRBV7-9 and TRBJ1-1, with unresolved D. V gave up 3 bases and J gave up 1 base, with 9 bases separating them. In germline, CDR1 is SEHNR, CDR2 FQNEAQ (reference sequence). The length of the CDR3 is 14 residues. The chain's CDR3 is CASSLPAGNTEAFF. CDR3 DNA: TGTGCCAGCAGCTTGCCTGCGGGGAACACTGAAGCTTTCTTT.

V gene TRBV5-3 combines with J gene TRBJ1-5; TRBD1 matches at 10 bases. TRBV5-3 is an ORF; its function is uncertain. The CDR3 has 15 amino acids. Unmatched junction bases numbered 6, after V lost 4 bases and J lost 5 bases. The CDR3 DNA reads as TGTGCCAGAAGCCCTACCGGGACAGGGGATCAGCCCCAGCATTTT. Its protein product is CARSPTGTGDQPQHF.

This clonotype appeared many times. The rearrangement joins TRBV7-6 to TRBJ2-2; the match to TRBD1 covers 7 bases. Germline CDR1 is SGHVS and CDR2 is FNYEAQ. Germline trimming cut 4 bases from V and 2 bases from J; bases unmatched to any gene: 1. This CDR3 spans 14 amino acids. The CDR3 DNA follows: TGTGCCAGCAGCTGGGACAGCAACACCGGGGAGCTGTTTTTT. It encodes CASSWDSNTGELFF. Based on the CDR3 plus reference TRBV7-6 and TRBJ2-2, the full variable domain is GAGVSQSPRYKVTKRGQDVALRCDPISGHVSLYWYRQALGQGPEFLTYFNYEAQQDKSGLPNDRFSAERPEGSISTLTIQRTEQRDSAMYRCASSWDSNTGELFFGEGSRLTVL.

The V gene is TRBV5-1, the J gene TRBJ2-7; 7 nucleotides line up with TRBD1. The CDR3 length is 13 residues. The ends lost 3 bases at V and 3 bases at J; junction bases unmatched: 3. Germline V gene sequence: CDR1 SGHRS, CDR2 YFSETQ. The CDR3 region is CASSWDSDYEQYF. In DNA, the CDR3 is TGCGCCAGCAGCTGGGACAGCGACTACGAGCAGTACTTC.

Of note for this clonotype: The limits of the CDR3 on the DNA are not certain, so only TCRdb's listed CDR3 is given. This chain connects TRBV24-1 to TRBJ2-2; TRBD2, the D gene given by the table, was not confirmed from the DNA. Ends included, the CDR3 has 16 residues. Germline V gives CDR1 KGHDR, CDR2 SFDVKD. The CDR3 sequence is CATSDWASGNTGELVF.

This clonotype was detected many times. This sequence joins TRBV6-5 and TRBJ1-1, with D tentatively TRBD1 (6 bases). The CDR3 is 16 residues long. The V gene lost 1 base and the J gene lost 0 bases, with 12 bases spanning the gap. Germline V gene data show CDR1 as MNHEY and CDR2 as SVGAGI. The CDR3 reads CASSYYQGTMNTEAFF. Here the CDR3 DNA reads TGTGCCAGCAGTTACTACCAGGGGACCATGAACACTGAAGCTTTCTTT.

This clonotype was recorded many times. The V gene is TRBV11-2, the J gene TRBJ2-6, with 7 nucleotides matching TRBD1. Per the germline V gene, CDR1 is SGHAT and CDR2 is FQNNGV. The CDR3 is 19 residues long. The trim removed 4 bases at V and 2 bases at J, leaving 14 bases unmatched. The CDR3 loop reads CASSSLRTGEGPGANVLTF. Here the CDR3 DNA reads TGTGCCAGCAGCTCATTACGCACAGGGGAAGGGCCTGGGGCCAACGTCCTGACTTTC.

This clonotype showed up many times. The rearrangement joins TRBV5-1 to TRBJ2-5; no reliable D call. Looked up from germline, CDR1 is SGHRS and CDR2 is YFSETQ. This CDR3 contains 13 residues. V lost 0 bases and J 3 bases, leaving 6 bases between the germline ends. The chain's CDR3 is CASSLAIEETQYF. CDR3 nucleotide sequence: TGCGCCAGCAGCTTGGCCATTGAAGAGACCCAGTACTTC.

The chain is built from TRBV6-6 and TRBJ2-1, with TRBD2 identical over 7 bases. This CDR3 is built from 12 residues. CDR1 and CDR2 (germline): MNHNY, SVGAGI (reference sequence). With 4 bases clipped from V and 6 bases from J, the junction kept 0 bases outside the gene matches. CDR3 in amino acids: CASSWGGNEQFF. For the CDR3, the DNA is TGTGCCAGCAGTTGGGGGGGCAATGAGCAGTTCTTC.

This clonotype has only a few counts. V and J are TRBV11-2 and TRBJ2-1; D might be TRBD2 (5 bases). Germline values: CDR1 SGHAT, CDR2 FQNNGV. With 4 bases removed from V and 5 bases from J, the gap between germline ends came to 15 bases. The CDR3 runs to 15 residues. The CDR3 loop is CASSSRTGSDNEQFF. In DNA, the CDR3 is TGTGCCAGCAGCTCGCGGACTGGATCGGACAATGAGCAGTTCTTC.

This clonotype was picked up many times. An end of the junction does not agree with germline; a read error may underlie this. This rearrangement joins TRBV5-1 to TRBJ2-7; weak D call: TRBD1 (5 bases). This CDR3 region has 13 residues. Germline V gives CDR1 SGHRS, CDR2 YFSETQ. The CDR3 bases are TGTGCCAGCAGCTTAGGGGCAGGCTACGAGCAGTACTTC. Translation: CASSLGAGYEQYF.

The chain joins TRBV4-3 to TRBJ2-7, with TRBD2 matching over 8 bases. Germline assignment: CDR1 LGHNA and CDR2 YSLEER. The trim removed 0 bases at V and 2 bases at J, leaving 3 bases unmatched. This CDR3 contains 15 residues. The CDR3, as DNA: TGCGCCAGCAGCCAAGATACTAGCGGAACCTACGAGCAGTACTTC. This gives the protein CASSQDTSGTYEQYF.

In its sample, this clonotype was seen many times. The chain is built from TRBV7-6 and TRBJ2-3; D is ambiguous. Trimming removed 2 bases from V and 4 bases from J, with 16 bases in between. The length of the CDR3 is 16 residues. In germline, CDR1 is SGHVS, CDR2 FNYEAQ. The DNA of the CDR3 is TGTGCCAGCAGCTTATTCTTTTTCCCAGGATCAGATACGCAGTATTTT. Protein sequence: CASSLFFFPGSDTQYF.

This clonotype was counted ten times or more. J is TRBJ2-7 and V is TRBV29-1, with D uncertain. CDR1 SQVTM and CDR2 ANQGSEA come from the germline V gene. V lost 0 bases and J lost 4, with 10 bases in between. The CDR3 has 13 amino acids. CDR3 residues: CSVEEDGGYEQYF. The CDR3 DNA reads as TGCAGCGTTGAAGAGGACGGTGGGTACGAGCAGTACTTC.

A remark on this clonotype: A single base separates this from a much larger clone, so it may be a read error. V usage is TRBV19 and J usage is TRBJ1-1; D gene uncertain. Trimming stripped 5 bases from V and 7 bases from J, with 14 bases between. Germline V lookup: CDR1 LNHDA, CDR2 SQIVND (reference sequence). This CDR3 region has 13 residues. CDR3 bases: TGTGCCAGTAGTCGTCCCAGGCAAATTGAAGCTTTCTTT. Translating gives CASSRPRQIEAFF.

The table lists this clonotype with many counts. This chain uses TRBV5-4 with TRBJ2-2; D might be TRBD2 (8 bases). Per the germline V gene, CDR1 is SGHNT and CDR2 is YYREEE (reference sequence). This CDR3 comprises 19 residues. V was pared by 4 bases and J by 0 bases, with 22 bases between. CDR3 residues: CASSAGDSGLAANTGELFF. In DNA, the CDR3 is TGTGCCAGCAGCGCTGGGGACAGCGGACTAGCAGCGAACACCGGGGAGCTGTTTTTT.

Many counts were recorded for this clonotype. The J gene is TRBJ1-2, the V gene TRBV7-9; unclear D gene. The CDR3 sequence is 16 residues long. Germline V lookup: CDR1 SEHNR, CDR2 FQNEAQ (reference sequence). Trimming left V 1 base short and J 1 base short, with 13 bases between. Here the CDR3 reads CASSLGESWVNYGYTF. As DNA, the CDR3 is TGTGCCAGCAGCTTAGGAGAAAGCTGGGTTAACTATGGCTACACCTTC.

This clonotype was recorded many times. CDR3 residues: CASGLIGQGVINQPQHF. Written as DNA, the CDR3 is TGTGCTAGTGGTTTGATCGGACAGGGGGTTATCAATCAGCCCCAGCATTTT. This chain joins TRBV12-5 and TRBJ1-5; 10 positions match TRBD1. CDR1 and CDR2 (germline): LGHNT, FRNRAP. V dropped 2 bases and J dropped 3; count of bases not matched to a gene: 7. CDR3 length: 17 amino acids.